Presented here are 21 T cell receptor beta chains from one specimen sequenced in a study of spatial heterogeneity in lung cancer. TCRdb re-called the 5' RACE reads through MiXCR, storing one row per CDR3 protein. The sample holds approximately 29,000 distinct CDR3 sequences, about 8.8% seen once. Time point reported: sample taken at primary tumor resection. Frozen PBMC, nontumor lung or tumor provided whole RNA, which was sequenced unsorted. Specimen: PBMCs, collected at surgery. Source of these receptors: a female donor with early-stage non-small cell lung cancer.

This chain joins TRBV4-3 and TRBJ2-1; 8 nucleotides agree with TRBD2. The CDR3 covers 14 residues. V dropped 0 bases and J dropped 7; count of bases not matched to a gene: 2. Germline values: CDR1 LGHNA, CDR2 YSLEER. The CDR3 DNA reads as TGCGCCAGCAGCCAAGATTTAGCGGGGAATGAGCAGTTCTTC. Encoded protein: CASSQDLAGNEQFF.

This clonotype was seen many times. This chain joins TRBV2 and TRBJ1-1; tentatively, D is TRBD1 (6 bases). V gave up 5 bases and J gave up 3 bases, with 13 bases separating them. CDR3 size: 14 residues. Germline loops: CDR1 SNHLY, CDR2 FYNNEI. The CDR3 is CASSSQGGDTEAFF. In DNA, the CDR3 is TGTGCCAGCAGTTCACAGGGAGGTGACACTGAAGCTTTCTTT.

In its sample, this clonotype was seen a few times. The V and J genes are TRBV27 and TRBJ2-1; D is perhaps TRBD2 (6 bases). Germline CDR1 and CDR2: MNHEY and SMNVEV (reference sequence). The CDR3 runs 14 residues. Trimming removed 10 bases from V and 4 bases from J, with 17 bases in between. The CDR3: CAIGGRPLYNEQFF. For the CDR3, the DNA is TGTGCCATCGGAGGGCGGCCCCTTTACAATGAGCAGTTCTTC.

The sample holds many counts of this clonotype. This chain connects TRBV5-5 to TRBJ1-2, with D possibly matching TRBD1 (6 bases). The germline V gene has CDR1 SGHKS and CDR2 YYEKEE (reference sequence). This CDR3 contains 14 residues. V was trimmed by 0 bases and J by 2 bases, leaving 8 bases between them. CDR3 sequence (DNA): TGTGCCAGCAGCTTGGCCGACAGGAACTATGGCTACACCTTC. Translation: CASSLADRNYGYTF. Combining the CDR3 with reference TRBV5-5 and TRBJ1-2 gives the whole variable domain DAGVTQSPTHLIKTRGQQVTLRCSPISGHKSVSWYQQVLGQGPQFIFQYYEKEERGRGNFPDRFSARQFPNYSSELNVNALLLGDSALYLCASSLADRNYGYTFGSGTRLTVV.

This clonotype was recorded a few times. The chain is built from TRBV12-3 or TRBV12-4 and TRBJ2-1; TRBD2 matches 9 bases. J lost 6 bases, V lost 8 bases, and 17 bases had no gene match. The CDR3 has 17 amino acids. As DNA, the CDR3 is TGTGCCAGCTCTGGGGGGGGTGGTAGCGGGAGCTTCAATGAGCAGTTCTTC. Translating gives CASSGGGGSGSFNEQFF.

V usage is TRBV4-2 and J usage is TRBJ1-3; 7 bases align to TRBD1. Germline CDR1 LGHNA, CDR2 YNFKEQ. V was pared by 1 base and J by 3 bases, with 3 bases of the junction left unmatched. The CDR3 runs 15 residues. CDR3 sequence (DNA): TGTGCCAGCAGCCAAGGACAGGGAGGTGGAAACACCATATATTTT. It encodes CASSQGQGGGNTIYF.

To note about this clonotype: A much bigger clone sits one base away, suggesting this may be a read error. The chain links TRBV20-1 to TRBJ2-7; perhaps TRBD2 as D (5 bases). The CDR3 runs 14 residues. The V gene lost 1 base and the J gene lost 2 bases, with 12 bases spanning the gap. CDR1 DFQATT and CDR2 SNEGSKA come from the germline V gene (reference sequence). CDR3 region: CSARVHRETYEQYF. Written as DNA, the CDR3 is TGCAGTGCTAGAGTGCACCGGGAAACCTACGAGCAGTACTTC.

This clonotype was seen a few times. The J gene is TRBJ1-6, the V gene TRBV7-2; TRBD1 aligns across 9 bases. Germline values: CDR1 SGHTA, CDR2 FQGNSA. V lost 5 bases to trimming and J lost 9 bases; unmatched junction nucleotides: 17. CDR3 length equals 18 residues. CDR3 protein: CASSPHPRGTGRSSPLHF. As DNA, the CDR3 is TGTGCCAGCAGCCCACACCCGAGAGGGACAGGGAGAAGTTCACCCCTCCACTTT.

This clonotype was counted only a few times. The chain couples TRBV12-3 or TRBV12-4 to TRBJ2-1; D ambiguous. With 2 bases removed from V and 4 bases from J, the gap between germline ends came to 0 bases. The CDR3 loop spans 11 amino acids. CDR3: CASSLYNEQFF. DNA for the CDR3: TGTGCCAGCAGTTTATACAATGAGCAGTTCTTC.

There are many counts of this clonotype. In DNA, the CDR3 is TGTGCCAGCAGCCGAGGGACTACGGGGTGGGACACTGAAGCTTTCTTT. Protein product: CASSRGTTGWDTEAFF. The chain couples TRBV5-4 to TRBJ1-1; the D gene is possibly TRBD1 (5 bases). Germline CDR1 SGHNT, CDR2 YYREEE (reference sequence). This CDR3 contains 16 residues. The ends were cut back, 4 bases at V and 3 bases at J, with 19 bases in the middle.

The sample holds many counts of this clonotype. The chain has TRBV11-2 and TRBJ2-1, with D uncertain. Looked up from germline, CDR1 is SGHAT and CDR2 is FQNNGV. The ends were cut back, 5 bases at V and 5 bases at J, with 10 bases in the middle. This CDR3 has 13 amino acids. The CDR3 region is CASSLRQDNEQFF. CDR3 bases: TGTGCCAGCAGCCTTCGACAAGACAATGAGCAGTTCTTC.

This clonotype has ten or more counts. J is TRBJ2-3 and V is TRBV27, with 10 nucleotides matching TRBD2. Germline CDR1 and CDR2: MNHEY and SMNVEV (reference sequence). Losses at the gene ends were 9 bases for V and 5 bases for J; bases not matched to a gene: 8. This CDR3 region has 14 residues. The CDR3, as DNA: TGTGCCAGTCGTAGAGGACTAGCGGTAGATACGCAGTATTTT. Residues: CASRRGLAVDTQYF.

This clonotype has just a few counts. The gene calls are TRBV27 and TRBJ2-1, with TRBD2 matching over 9 bases. Germline V CDR1 and CDR2: MNHEY, SMNVEV (reference sequence). This CDR3 contains 15 residues. With 6 bases clipped from V and 2 bases from J, the junction kept 5 bases outside the gene matches. CDR3 residues: CASRTRTSAYNEQFF. The CDR3 nucleotides read TGTGCCAGCAGGACTAGGACTAGCGCCTACAATGAGCAGTTCTTC.

A few counts support this clonotype. V and J are TRBV7-2 and TRBJ2-5, with D unclear. The CDR3 totals 14 residues. From germline, CDR1 is SGHTA and CDR2 FQGNSA. V gave up 1 base and J gave up 1 base, with 7 bases separating them. The CDR3 sequence is CASSLDDTQETQYF. CDR3 nucleotide sequence: TGTGCCAGCAGCTTAGATGATACCCAAGAGACCCAGTACTTC.

This clonotype was observed at least ten times. This chain links TRBV3-1 with TRBJ2-1; D possibly corresponds to TRBD2 (6 bases). The CDR3 is 14 amino acids. The V gene lost 0 bases and the J gene lost 12 bases, with 15 bases spanning the gap. CDR1 is LGHDT and CDR2 is YNNKEL in the germline V gene (reference sequence). CDR3 nucleotide sequence: TGTGCCAGCAGCCAAGACGTCCAGCGGGTCATGCAGTTCTTC. Protein product: CASSQDVQRVMQFF.

This clonotype came up many times. The CDR3 coding sequence is TGTGCCAGCAGTCACCGGACAGGGTCTGGAAACACCATATATTTT. Its protein is CASSHRTGSGNTIYF. The genes are TRBV12-3 or TRBV12-4 and TRBJ1-3; 8 nucleotides align to TRBD1. With 5 bases clipped from V and 1 base from J, the junction kept 4 bases outside the gene matches. There are 15 residues in the CDR3.

This clonotype was seen many times. The genes are TRBV6-1 and TRBJ2-7; 7 bases align to TRBD2. Losses at the gene ends were 7 bases for V and 1 base for J; bases not matched to a gene: 7. Germline assignment: CDR1 MNHNS and CDR2 SASEGT. The CDR3 contains 14 residues. CDR3 DNA sequence: TGTGCCAGCAACCGTCGGGGGGTGTCCTACGAGCAGTACGTC. Translating gives CASNRRGVSYEQYV.

This clonotype came up many times. This chain uses TRBV6-1 with TRBJ1-1; no clear D. CDR1 and CDR2 from the germline V gene are MNHNS and SASEGT. V lost 3 bases and J lost 1, with 12 bases in between. This CDR3 has 15 residues. Here the CDR3 reads CASSEGSTWNTEAFF. The CDR3, as DNA: TGTGCCAGCAGTGAGGGCTCCACCTGGAACACTGAAGCTTTCTTT.

Many counts were recorded for this clonotype. V and J are TRBV30 and TRBJ1-2, with D unclear. This CDR3 region has 14 residues. Germline V gene lookup returns CDR1 GTSNPN and CDR2 SVGIG (reference sequence). V gave up 0 bases and J gave up 8 bases, with 16 bases separating them. The CDR3 DNA follows: TGTGCCTGGAGTGTAGGCGGGCAGCTATGGGGCTACACCTTC. Translated, it gives CAWSVGGQLWGYTF.

This clonotype was counted many times. V and J are TRBV11-2 and TRBJ1-2; a weak D match, TRBD1 (6 bases). Germline V CDR1 and CDR2: SGHAT, FQNNGV. V lost 6 bases to trimming and J lost 4 bases, with 15 bases between them. The CDR3 sequence is 14 residues long. The CDR3 is CASRPLQGGYGYTF. CDR3 DNA: TGTGCCAGCAGGCCACTACAGGGAGGCTATGGCTACACCTTC.

This clonotype was counted ten times or more. The chain recombines TRBV5-6 with TRBJ2-7; perhaps TRBD2 as D (5 bases). V lost 5 bases to trimming and J lost 6 bases, with 21 bases between them. The CDR3 contains 15 residues. Germline-derived CDR1 and CDR2 are SGHDT and YYEEEE. The CDR3 DNA reads as TGTGCCAGCAGGGTTGGAAGGGTAGAGGGTGGCGAGCAGTACGTC. Translation gives CASRVGRVEGGEQYV.